This is a list of T cell receptor beta chains from one sample in a study of blood T cell repertoires in COVID-19. The method was immunoSEQ multiplex PCR; TCRdb's version includes in-frame clones alone and lacks a portion of them. In the table there are 150,000 to 200,000 clones, 65% to 85% of which are singletons. The sequenced sample consisted of PBMCs or T cells enriched from blood (not recorded which). Receptors were obtained from a woman aged 45 to 65 in a cohort exposed to, infected with or recovered from COVID-19 (not recorded which). CDR3s include the opening cysteine and the closing phenylalanine or tryptophan. D genes are given only for firm matches. Clone size is given for some rows only: seen once, a few or many times, or a class if the clone is expanded.

d_call: TRBD1
clone_size: NA
v_call: TRBV19
j_call: TRBJ1-5
cdr3_nt: TGTGCCAGTAGTACCCCCGGGACAGGGGGAAGTAGCAATCAGCCCCAGCATTTT
cdr3_aa: CASSTPGTGGSSNQPQHF

d_call: TRBD1
clone_size: NA
v_call: TRBV5-4
j_call: TRBJ2-2
cdr3_nt: TGTGCCAGCGAAGCTAGGGGGCCAATCACCGGGGAGCTGTTTTTT
cdr3_aa: CASEARGPITGELFF

d_call: TRBD1
clone_size: NA
v_call: TRBV24-1
j_call: TRBJ2-2
cdr3_nt: TGTGCCACCAATACGGGACAGGGATACACCGGGGAGCTGTTTTTT
cdr3_aa: CATNTGQGYTGELFF

d_call: TRBD1
clone_size: NA
v_call: TRBV5-1
j_call: TRBJ1-6
cdr3_nt: TGCGCCAGCAGCTCTCGACAGGGTAAGGATTCACCCCTCCACTTT
cdr3_aa: CASSSRQGKDSPLHF

d_call: NA
clone_size: NA
v_call: TRBV28
j_call: TRBJ2-1
cdr3_nt: TGTGCCAGCAGTTTATGGACAGCTCGGTCCTACAATGAGCAGTTCTTC
cdr3_aa: CASSLWTARSYNEQFF

d_call: NA
clone_size: NA
v_call: TRBV18
j_call: TRBJ2-3
cdr3_nt: TGTGCCAGCTCACCAGAACAGGGTCAAATATCAGATACGCAGTATTTT
cdr3_aa: CASSPEQGQISDTQYF

d_call: TRBD1
clone_size: NA
v_call: TRBV27
j_call: TRBJ2-3
cdr3_nt: TGTGCCAGCAGTTCGGGACAGATTATGGATACGCAGTATTTT
cdr3_aa: CASSSGQIMDTQYF

d_call: NA
clone_size: NA
v_call: TRBV19
j_call: TRBJ2-1
cdr3_nt: TGTGCCAGTAGTATAGGCGGCGGAGCCTACAATGAGCAGTTCTTC
cdr3_aa: CASSIGGGAYNEQFF

d_call: TRBD2
clone_size: NA
v_call: TRBV3-1/TRBV3-2
j_call: TRBJ2-7
cdr3_nt: TGTGCCAGCACCCATTCGGGAGGCGAGCAGTACTTC
cdr3_aa: CASTHSGGEQYF

d_call: TRBD1
clone_size: NA
v_call: TRBV18
j_call: TRBJ1-5
cdr3_nt: TGTGCCAGCTCAACCGACAGGGATCAGCCCCAGCATTTT
cdr3_aa: CASSTDRDQPQHF

d_call: TRBD1
clone_size: NA
v_call: TRBV6-5
j_call: TRBJ1-5
cdr3_nt: TGTGCCAGCCGGACAGGGGGCGCGAAACAGCCCCAGCATTTT
cdr3_aa: CASRTGGAKQPQHF

d_call: NA
clone_size: NA
v_call: TRBV20-1
j_call: TRBJ2-2
cdr3_nt: TGCAGTGCTCAGGTCACCGGGGAGCTGTTTTTT
cdr3_aa: CSAQVTGELFF

d_call: TRBD1
clone_size: NA
v_call: TRBV11-2
j_call: TRBJ2-7
cdr3_nt: TGTGCCAGCAGGGGATTAAAGGGACAGGCCTACGAGCAGTACTTC
cdr3_aa: CASRGLKGQAYEQYF

d_call: TRBD2
clone_size: NA
v_call: TRBV7-2
j_call: TRBJ2-7
cdr3_nt: TGTGCCAGCAGCCCCCGAGGGGGGACTAGTACCTACGAGCAGTACTTC
cdr3_aa: CASSPRGGTSTYEQYF

d_call: TRBD1
clone_size: NA
v_call: TRBV7-9
j_call: TRBJ1-1
cdr3_nt: TGTGCCAGCGGGGACAGGGGGAACACTGAAGCTTTCTTT
cdr3_aa: CASGDRGNTEAFF

d_call: NA
clone_size: NA
v_call: TRBV5-1
j_call: TRBJ2-5
cdr3_nt: TGCGCCAGCAGCTCACAGGAGACCCAGTACTTC
cdr3_aa: CASSSQETQYF

d_call: NA
clone_size: once
v_call: TRBV12-3/TRBV12-4
j_call: TRBJ1-5
cdr3_nt: TGTGCCAGCAGTGGGGGCCAACAGCCCCAGCATTTT
cdr3_aa: CASSGGQQPQHF

d_call: NA
clone_size: NA
v_call: TRBV6-5
j_call: TRBJ2-5
cdr3_nt: TGTGCCAGCAGCCTCCACTGGAGAGAGACCCAGTACTTC
cdr3_aa: CASSLHWRETQYF

d_call: NA
clone_size: NA
v_call: TRBV5-1
j_call: TRBJ2-5
cdr3_nt: TGCGCCAGCAGCTTGGGGCTAGCCCAGTACTTC
cdr3_aa: CASSLGLAQYF